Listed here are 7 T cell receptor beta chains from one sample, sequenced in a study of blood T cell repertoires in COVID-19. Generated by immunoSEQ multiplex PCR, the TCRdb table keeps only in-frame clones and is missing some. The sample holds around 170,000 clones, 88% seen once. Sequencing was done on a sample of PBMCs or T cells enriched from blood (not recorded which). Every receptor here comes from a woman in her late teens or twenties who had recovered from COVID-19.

CDR3 protein: CSASRTEAFF. CDR3 in DNA: TGCAGTGCTAGCCGTACTGAAGCTTTCTTT. This sequence joins TRBV20-1 and TRBJ1-1; no reliable D call. The CDR3 has 10 amino acids. Germline V lookup: CDR1 DFQATT, CDR2 SNEGSKA (reference sequence). With 3 bases removed from V and 5 bases from J, the gap between germline ends came to 4 bases.

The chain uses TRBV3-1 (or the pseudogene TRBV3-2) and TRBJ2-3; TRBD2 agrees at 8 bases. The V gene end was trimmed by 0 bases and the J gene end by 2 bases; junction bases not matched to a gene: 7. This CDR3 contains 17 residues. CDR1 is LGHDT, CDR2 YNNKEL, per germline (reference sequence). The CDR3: CASSQELRGADTDTQYF. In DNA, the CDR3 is TGTGCCAGCAGCCAAGAGTTGCGGGGGGCGGACACAGATACGCAGTATTTT.

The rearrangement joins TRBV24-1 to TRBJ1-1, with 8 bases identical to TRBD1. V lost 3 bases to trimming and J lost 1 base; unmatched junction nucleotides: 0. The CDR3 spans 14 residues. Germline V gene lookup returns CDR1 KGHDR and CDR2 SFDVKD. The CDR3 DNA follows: TGTGCCACCAGTGATGACAGGGGGAACACTGAAGCTTTCTTT. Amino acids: CATSDDRGNTEAFF.

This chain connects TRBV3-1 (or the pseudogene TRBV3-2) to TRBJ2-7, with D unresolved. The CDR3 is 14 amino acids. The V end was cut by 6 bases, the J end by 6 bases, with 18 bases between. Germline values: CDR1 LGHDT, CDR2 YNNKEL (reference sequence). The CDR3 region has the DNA TGTGCCAGCAGTCCCCTCGGGTCGGTTGGCGAGCAGTACTTC. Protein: CASSPLGSVGEQYF.

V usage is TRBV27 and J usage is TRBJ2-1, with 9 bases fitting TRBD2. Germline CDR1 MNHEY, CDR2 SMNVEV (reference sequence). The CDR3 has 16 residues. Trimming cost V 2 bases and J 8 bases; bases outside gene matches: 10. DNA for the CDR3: TGTGCCAGCAGTTTAACTCCCTCCGGGACTAGCTATGAGCAGTTCTTC. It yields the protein CASSLTPSGTSYEQFF.

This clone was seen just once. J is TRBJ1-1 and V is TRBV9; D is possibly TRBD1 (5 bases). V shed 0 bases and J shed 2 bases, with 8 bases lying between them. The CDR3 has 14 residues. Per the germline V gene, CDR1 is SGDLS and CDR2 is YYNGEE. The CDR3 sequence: CASSVAGANTEAFF. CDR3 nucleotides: TGTGCCAGCAGCGTAGCTGGGGCAAACACTGAAGCTTTCTTT.

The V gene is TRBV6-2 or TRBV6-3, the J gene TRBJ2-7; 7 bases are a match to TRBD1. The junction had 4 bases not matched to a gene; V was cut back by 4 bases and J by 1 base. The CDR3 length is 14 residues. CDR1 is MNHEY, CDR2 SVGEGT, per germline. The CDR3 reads CASSLGQSSYEQYF. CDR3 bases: TGTGCCAGCAGTTTGGGACAGAGTTCCTACGAGCAGTACTTC.